This T cell receptor beta chain derives from a study of cytomegalovirus exposure and HLA in healthy donors. Data came from immunoSEQ multiplex PCR; TCRdb stores just in-frame clones and leaves some out. This sample carries about 150,000 clones, approximately 91% of them seen once, and the ten largest clones take approximately 3.2%. CDR1 and CDR2 (germline): SGHNT, YENEEA. CDR3 length: 15 residues. The germline V and J ends were trimmed by 1 base and 5 bases, with 13 bases remaining between them. What was sequenced was PBMCs. The rearrangement links TRBV11-3 to TRBJ2-3; TRBD2 is a possible D gene (6 bases). The receptor's source is a woman aged 18-29 years in good health and CMV-seropositive. The CDR3 sequence: CASSLVGRVGDTQYF. The CDR3 DNA follows: TGTGCCAGCAGCTTAGTCGGGAGAGTAGGAGATACGCAGTATTTT.